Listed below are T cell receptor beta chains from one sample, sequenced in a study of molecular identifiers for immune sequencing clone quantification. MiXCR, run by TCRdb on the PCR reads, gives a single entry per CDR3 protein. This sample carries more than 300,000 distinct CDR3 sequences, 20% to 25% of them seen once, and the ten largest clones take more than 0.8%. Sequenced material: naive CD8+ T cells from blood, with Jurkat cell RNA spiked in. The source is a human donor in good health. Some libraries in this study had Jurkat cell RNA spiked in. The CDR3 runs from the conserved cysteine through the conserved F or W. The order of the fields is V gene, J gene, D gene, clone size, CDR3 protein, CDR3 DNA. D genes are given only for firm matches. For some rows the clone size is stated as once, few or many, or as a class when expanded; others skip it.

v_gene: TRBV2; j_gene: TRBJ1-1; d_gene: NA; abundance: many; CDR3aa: CASRKKGSLGEAFF; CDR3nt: TGTGCCAGCAGGAAGAAGGGCTCCTTGGGTGAAGCTTTCTTT
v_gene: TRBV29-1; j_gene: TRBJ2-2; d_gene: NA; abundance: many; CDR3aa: CSVDRNTGELFF; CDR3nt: TGCAGCGTCGACAGGAACACCGGGGAGCTGTTTTTT
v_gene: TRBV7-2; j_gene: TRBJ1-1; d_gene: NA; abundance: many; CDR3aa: CASSLVTAEAFF; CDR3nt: TGTGCCAGCAGCCTCGTGACCGCTGAAGCTTTCTTT
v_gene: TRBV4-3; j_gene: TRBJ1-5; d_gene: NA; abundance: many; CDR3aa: CASSQDMGSNQPQHF; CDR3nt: TGCGCCAGCAGCCAAGATATGGGGAGCAATCAGCCCCAGCATTTT
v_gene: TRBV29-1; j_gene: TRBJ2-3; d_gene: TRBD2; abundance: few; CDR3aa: CSATYSGGRGDTQYF; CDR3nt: TGCAGCGCCACATATAGCGGGGGAAGGGGGGATACGCAGTATTTT
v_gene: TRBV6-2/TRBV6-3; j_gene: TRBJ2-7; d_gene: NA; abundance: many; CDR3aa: CASRGTYRAYEQYF; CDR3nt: TGTGCCAGCAGGGGGACTTACCGCGCCTACGAGCAGTACTTC
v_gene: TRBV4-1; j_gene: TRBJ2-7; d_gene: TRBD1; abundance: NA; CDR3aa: CASSHRTGSDEQYF; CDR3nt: TGCGCCAGCAGCCATCGGACAGGGTCGGACGAGCAGTACTTC
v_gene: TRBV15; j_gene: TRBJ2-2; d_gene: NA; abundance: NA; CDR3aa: CATEVGNTGELFF; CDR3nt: TGTGCCACGGAGGTGGGGAACACCGGGGAGCTGTTTTTT
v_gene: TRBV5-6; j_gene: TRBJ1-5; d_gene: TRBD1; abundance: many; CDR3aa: CASSSESETGIGNQPQHF; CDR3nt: TGTGCCAGCAGCTCGGAATCTGAGACAGGGATCGGCAATCAGCCCCAGCATTTT
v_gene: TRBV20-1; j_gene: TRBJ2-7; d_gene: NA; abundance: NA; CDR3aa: CSARVRAGEPYEQYF; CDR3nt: TGCAGTGCTAGAGTGAGGGCAGGGGAGCCCTACGAGCAGTACTTC
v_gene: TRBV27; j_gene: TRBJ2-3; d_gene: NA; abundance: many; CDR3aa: CASRSWAGGTDTQYF; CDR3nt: TGTGCCAGCCGGTCGTGGGCTGGGGGCACAGATACGCAGTATTTT
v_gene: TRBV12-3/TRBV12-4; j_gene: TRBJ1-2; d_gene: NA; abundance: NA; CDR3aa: CASGGAKTAF; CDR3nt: TGTGCCAGTGGGGGGGCTAAGACAGCTTTC
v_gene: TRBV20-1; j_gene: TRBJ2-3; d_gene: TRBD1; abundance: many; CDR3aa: CSAQAGDRVYF; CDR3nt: TGCAGTGCCCAGGCAGGGGACAGGGTGTATTTT
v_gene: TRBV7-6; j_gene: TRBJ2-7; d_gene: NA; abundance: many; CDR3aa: CASSPRPGAEQYF; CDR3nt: TGTGCCAGCAGCCCAAGACCAGGGGCTGAGCAGTACTTC
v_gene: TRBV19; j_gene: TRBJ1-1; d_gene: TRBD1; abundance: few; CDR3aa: CASSEQGAFFTEAFF; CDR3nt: TGTGCCAGTAGTGAGCAGGGGGCATTTTTCACTGAAGCTTTCTTT
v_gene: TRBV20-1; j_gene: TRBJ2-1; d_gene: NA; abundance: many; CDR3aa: CSARDLEGWDEQFF; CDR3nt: TGCAGTGCTAGAGATTTAGAAGGATGGGATGAGCAGTTCTTC
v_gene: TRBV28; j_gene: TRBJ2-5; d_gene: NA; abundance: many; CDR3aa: CASSKPWDSRQETQYF; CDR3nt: TGTGCCAGCAGCAAACCTTGGGACTCCCGACAAGAGACCCAGTACTTC
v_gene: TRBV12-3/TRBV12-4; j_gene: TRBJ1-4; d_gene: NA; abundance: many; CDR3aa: CASSPRTVLDEKLFF; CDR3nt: TGTGCCAGCAGCCCAAGGACAGTCCTGGATGAAAAACTGTTTTTT
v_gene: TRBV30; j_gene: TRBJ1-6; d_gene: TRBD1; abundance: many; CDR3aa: CAWSVVGQGTGSPLHF; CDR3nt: TGTGCCTGGAGTGTGGTTGGACAGGGGACGGGGTCACCCCTCCACTTT
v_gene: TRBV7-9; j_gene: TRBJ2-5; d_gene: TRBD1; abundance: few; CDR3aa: CASSPSDRVLGETQYF; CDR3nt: TGTGCCAGCAGCCCTTCGGACAGGGTCCTTGGGGAGACCCAGTACTTC
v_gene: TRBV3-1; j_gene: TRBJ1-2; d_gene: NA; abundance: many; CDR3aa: CASSRRDTRTNYGYTF; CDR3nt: TGTGCCAGCAGCCGCCGGGACACCCGAACTAACTATGGCTACACCTTC
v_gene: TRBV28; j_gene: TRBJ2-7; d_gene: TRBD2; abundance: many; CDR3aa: CASSPASGAHYEQYF; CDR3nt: TGTGCCAGCAGTCCCGCTAGCGGAGCTCACTACGAGCAGTACTTC
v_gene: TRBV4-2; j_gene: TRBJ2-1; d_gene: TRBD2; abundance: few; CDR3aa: CASSQELAASSYNEQFF; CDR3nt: TGTGCCAGCAGCCAAGAGCTAGCGGCCAGCTCCTACAATGAGCAGTTCTTC
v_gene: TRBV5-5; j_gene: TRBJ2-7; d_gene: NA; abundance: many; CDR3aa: CASSVTGSVGDEQYF; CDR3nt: TGTGCCAGCAGCGTGACAGGCTCCGTAGGAGACGAGCAGTACTTC
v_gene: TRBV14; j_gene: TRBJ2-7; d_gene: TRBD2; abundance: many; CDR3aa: CASSHREGEQYF; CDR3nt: TGTGCCAGCAGCCACCGGGAGGGCGAGCAGTACTTC
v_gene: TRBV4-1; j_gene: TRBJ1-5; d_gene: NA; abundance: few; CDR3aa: CASSPGVTVSDQPQHF; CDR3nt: TGCGCCAGCAGCCCAGGAGTGACAGTTAGCGATCAGCCCCAGCATTTT
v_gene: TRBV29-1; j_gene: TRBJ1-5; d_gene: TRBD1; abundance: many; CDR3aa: CSVESDREGQPQHF; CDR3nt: TGCAGCGTTGAATCCGACAGGGAGGGTCAGCCCCAGCATTTT